The T cell receptor beta chain under discussion was sequenced for a study of blood T cell repertoires in COVID-19 (dated by TCRdb to 2020 to 2022). Looking at the study overall: Samples covering the acute and convalescent phases of COVID-19 were provided by collaborators in the United States, Italy and Spain. Where available, HLA class I and class II types were taken from metadata supplied by the sample provider and were not determined by assay-based typing. The prospective study material was composed of cDNA or gDNA derived from T cells, B-cell-depleted T cells, or PBMCs. Deeply sampled blood TCRbeta repertoires from subjects exposed to, actively infected with, or recovered from COVID-19 were included in the dataset. The sample metadata nearly always contained a de-identified subject ID, COVID-19 status, age in years and sex. The samples were drawn from two sources: the first 160 participants of the ongoing ImmuneRACE study, and some 1,300 subjects contributed by 6 global collaborators. A freely available public database, intended as a resource for researchers studying the immune response to SARS-CoV-2, is where the repertoires were released. Results the study describes overall, beyond this receptor: The amount of clinical and demographic metadata varied by source and participant and was provided uncurated.

The CDR3 contains 11 residues, cysteine and phenylalanine counted. The retained sequence is limited to the CDR3, 33 bases, with the frame set at the first base. Sequences KGHSH (CDR1) and LQKENI (CDR2) are obtained from the germline V gene. V is cut by 8 bases and J by 7 bases, and the space between the germline ends is 11 bases. TCRbeta CDR3 regions were amplified from genomic DNA by means of the immunoSEQ Assay, a bias-controlled multiplex PCR. The source study handled its data this way. Within the assay, amplification of reference gene primers was used to estimate how many nucleated cells each sample contained. To quantify the absolute abundance of each unique TCRbeta CDR3 rearrangement, sequence reads were collapsed and filtered. For each sample, productive Simpson clonality was calculated as the square root of Simpson's diversity index across productive rearrangements. TCRdb mirrors the immuneACCESS table, restricted to in-frame sequences. Some clones are absent from its copies; in checked studies, under half trace to an unresolved V gene, and the reason for the others is unknown. The V and J calls and clone size were taken over from that table, and D and trimming were inferred from the DNA. For this sample the table gives 180,000 or so clones, of which about nine tenths were detected only once. Approximately 3.5% of the sample belongs to the ten largest clones.

Collaborating institutions collected whole blood in K2EDTA tubes following their own protocols. For TCRbeta analysis, collaborators shipped samples in one of three forms: frozen whole blood, isolated PBMCs, or DNA extracted from either of those sample types. Concerning this clone itself: What this receptor recognizes is not known. Per-base quality was not reported, and no clone a single base away is much larger than it.

This clonotype was obtained from a man between 65 and 80 years old with acute or convalescent COVID-19. Material for sequencing was peripheral blood. The rearrangement combines TRBV18 with TRBJ1-2; the D gene cannot be resolved reliably. Here the CDR3 is given as CASHDRGGYTF. In nucleotide form, the sequence is TGTGCCAGCCACGACCGGGGTGGCTACACCTTC.